Below, one T cell receptor beta chain is given with its context. The antigen remains undetermined. These data originate in a study of CXCR3-negative and CXCR3-positive naive CD8 T cells. The TRB cDNA libraries were prepared by 5' RACE with UMI labels. With the 5' RACE reads reprocessed, TCRdb shows one record per CDR3 protein and no DNA. This sample contains approximately 100,000 distinct CDR3 sequences. Study-wide findings and caveats: Greater hydrophobicity was found in TRB CDR3s of CXCR3-positive naive cells than of CXCR3-negative naive cells.

The CDR3 extends over 14 amino acids. Germline CDR1 is SEHNR and CDR2 is FQNEAQ (reference sequence). The receptor comes from a human donor in good health. Some clones in this sample may be carry-over from other donors' samples. Input material: naive CXCR3+ CD8+ T cells from blood. This sample's subset: CD45RO-CCR7+CD27+CD95- naive CD8+ T cells expressing CXCR3 (TNR3+). The chain couples TRBV7-9 to TRBJ2-1; TCRdb designates TRBD2, a call that cannot be tested without DNA. The CDR3 reads CASLKEVDYNEQFF.